This T cell receptor (beta chain) was found in a study of shared clonotypes between healthy human individuals. The V and J ends lost 3 bases and 5 bases respectively, with 10 bases between them. Germline values: CDR1 PRHDT, CDR2 FYEKMQ (reference sequence). This CDR3 comprises 13 residues. Generated by immunoSEQ multiplex PCR, the TCRdb table keeps only in-frame clones and is missing some. The data hold roughly 500,000 clones, with 79% observed a single time. The sample comprised PBMCs. This sequence originates from a woman in her thirties or forties in good health. Some clones in this sample may be carry-over from other donors' samples. The chain links TRBV13 to TRBJ1-1; a possible D gene is TRBD1 (5 bases). The CDR3 bases are TGTGCCAGCAGCTTGGGGGTAGGGACTGAAGCTTTCTTT. It is translated as CASSLGVGTEAFF.